This T cell receptor (beta chain) was captured by sequencing in a study of molecular identifiers for immune sequencing clone quantification. Overall study context: Replicates partitioned RNA from around 20,000 or 100,000 naive CD8 cells into five parts, sequencing four.

TCRdb called the PCR reads again in MiXCR, with one record for every CDR3 protein. In the table there are 20,000 to 30,000 distinct CDR3 sequences, 15% to 20% of which are singletons. CDR1 and CDR2 (germline): SGHTA, FQGTGA. This CDR3 is built from 18 residues. The ends lost 4 bases at V and 5 bases at J; junction bases unmatched: 17. For naive CD8 T cells, sorting used the CD8+CD4-CCR7+CD45RA+ phenotype. This clonotype was counted ten times or more. The chain employs TRBV7-3 and TRBJ2-3; TRBD2 aligns across 8 bases. This clonotype originated in a human donor in good health. Some libraries in this study had Jurkat cell RNA spiked in. The sample consisted of naive CD8+ T cells from blood, with Jurkat cell RNA spiked in. Subset specified: FACS-sorted CD8+CD4-CCR7+CD45RA+ naive T cells. The CDR3 reads CASSSQPGLANRLDTQYF. The CDR3 coding sequence is TGTGCCAGCAGCTCGCAACCCGGACTAGCAAACCGATTAGATACGCAGTATTTT. Drawing the rest from reference TRBV7-3 and TRBJ2-3, the complete variable domain is GAGVSQTPSNKVTEKGKYVELRCDPISGHTALYWYRQSLGQGPEFLIYFQGTGAADDSGLPNDRFFAVRPEGSVSTLKIQRTERGDSAVYLCASSSQPGLANRLDTQYFGPGTRLTVL.